This T cell receptor (beta chain) was captured in a study of blood T cell repertoires in COVID-19. Study context: T cells, B-cell-depleted T cells, or PBMCs supplied cDNA or gDNA.

The germline V gene encodes CDR1 SGHTA and CDR2 FQGTGA. The CDR3 loop spans 16 amino acids. With 5 bases clipped from V and 3 bases from J, the junction kept 7 bases outside the gene matches. Authors' processing steps: Amplification of reference gene primers provided the estimated nucleated cell counts. TCRdb's table, derived via immunoSEQ multiplex PCR, lists solely in-frame clones and lacks some. The V and J calls and clone size were taken over from that table, and D and trimming were inferred from the DNA. This table holds about 65,000 clones, approximately 95% found once. The sample taken for sequencing was peripheral blood. This TCR derives from a man between 65 and 85 years old with active COVID-19. The chain employs TRBV7-3 and TRBJ1-3; 10 nucleotides match TRBD1. This CDR3 reads CASSPTGQGYGNTIYF. The DNA for the CDR3 is TGTGCCAGCAGCCCGACGGGACAGGGGTATGGAAACACCATATATTTT. The entire variable domain, with the rest obtained from reference TRBV7-3 and TRBJ1-3, is as follows: GAGVSQTPSNKVTEKGKYVELRCDPISGHTALYWYRQSLGQGPEFLIYFQGTGAADDSGLPNDRFFAVRPEGSVSTLKIQRTERGDSAVYLCASSPTGQGYGNTIYFGEGSWLTVV.